The clone carrying this T cell receptor beta chain was counted a single time. The data were taken from a study of T cell changes during pregnancy in multiple sclerosis. Profiling relied on immunoSEQ multiplex PCR, and the TCRdb table lists in-frame clones only, not all of them. The sample carries about 70,000 clones, around 92% recorded once. Sequenced material: CD8+ T cells from peripheral blood mononuclear cells, taken in the third trimester of pregnancy. The receptor was isolated from a female donor in good health, enrolled as a control in a pregnancy study.

The CDR3 region is CASSIDQRTSGGRTDTQYF. The CDR3 region has the DNA TGTGCCAGTAGTATAGATCAAAGGACTAGCGGGGGTCGTACAGATACGCAGTATTTT. The chain has TRBV19 and TRBJ2-3; 13 bases are shared with TRBD2. The CDR3 consists of 19 residues. V lost 0 bases, J lost 3 bases, and 9 bases stayed unmatched. CDR1 is LNHDA, CDR2 SQIVND, per germline (reference sequence).